The T cell receptor (beta chain) described here comes from a study of T cells in Graves' hyperthyroidism and ophthalmopathy. Study results and caveats: Model predictions of ophthalmopathy came a median approximately 6 months before onset. Blood also showed most of the thyroid clonotypes that were expanded above 0.001.

This CDR3 comprises 11 residues. Germline V lookup: CDR1 SQVTM, CDR2 ANQGSEA. Authors of the study amplified TCR beta CDR3 regions from RNA transcripts. HTBI primers drove first-round RT-PCR of the TCR CDR3. MiXCR, applied by TCRdb to the multiplex PCR reads, yields one record per CDR3 protein. The table has around 660,000 distinct CDR3 sequences, just under 45% seen once. As to this clonotype: What it binds is not known.

This TCR derives from an adult man with Graves' disease, either hyperthyroidism or ophthalmopathy (not recorded which). This chain uses TRBV29-1 with TRBJ1-1; a possible D gene is TRBD1 (6 bases). The sample taken for sequencing was peripheral blood or thyroid tissue (not recorded which). Here the CDR3 reads CSRTENTEAFF. For the CDR3, the DNA is TGCAGTCGGACAGAGAACACTGAAGCTTTCTTT.